A single T cell receptor beta chain is shown here with its context. Its antigen is unidentified. The data derive from a study of cytomegalovirus exposure and HLA in healthy donors. Study as a whole: Inside one of the first data releases sat about 85 million unique TCRs taken from HLA-typed donors. Study results and caveats: Most of the CMV-associated TCR beta chains (in a later analysis) appeared to be HLA-restricted. The number of N-insertions in an Asian-associated ancestry cluster was reportedly below the approximately 680-donor mean in a later analysis.

PCR primers comprised 60 Vbeta and 13 Jbeta primers. TCRdb's table, derived via immunoSEQ multiplex PCR, lists solely in-frame clones and lacks some. Among 90,000 to 150,000 clones listed, 73% were seen once. V lost 6 bases, J lost 6 bases, and 8 bases lay in between. The germline V gene has CDR1 LNHDA and CDR2 SQIVND (reference sequence). This CDR3 comprises 12 residues. The chain couples TRBV19 to TRBJ2-2; D remains ambiguous. The source material was PBMCs. The clonotype originates from a woman in her 40s in good health and CMV-seronegative. CDR3 protein: CASRPHSGELFF. The CDR3 DNA sequence: TGTGCCAGTAGACCCCACTCCGGGGAGCTGTTTTTT.